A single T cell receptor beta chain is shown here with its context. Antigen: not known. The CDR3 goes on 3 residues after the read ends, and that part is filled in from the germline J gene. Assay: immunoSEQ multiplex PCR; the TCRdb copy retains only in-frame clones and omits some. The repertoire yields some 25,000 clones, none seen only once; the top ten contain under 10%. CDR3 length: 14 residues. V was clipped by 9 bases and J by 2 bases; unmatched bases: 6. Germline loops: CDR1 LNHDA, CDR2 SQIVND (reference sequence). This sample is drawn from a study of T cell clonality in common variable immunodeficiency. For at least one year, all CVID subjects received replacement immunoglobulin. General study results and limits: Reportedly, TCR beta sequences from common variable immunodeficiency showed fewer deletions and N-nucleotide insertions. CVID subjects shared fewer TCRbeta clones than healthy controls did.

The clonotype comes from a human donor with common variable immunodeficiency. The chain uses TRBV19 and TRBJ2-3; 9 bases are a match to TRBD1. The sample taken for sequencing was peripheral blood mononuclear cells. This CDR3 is CASWTGAHTDTQYF. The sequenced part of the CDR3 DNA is TGTGCCAGCTGGACAGGGGCGCACACAGATACG.